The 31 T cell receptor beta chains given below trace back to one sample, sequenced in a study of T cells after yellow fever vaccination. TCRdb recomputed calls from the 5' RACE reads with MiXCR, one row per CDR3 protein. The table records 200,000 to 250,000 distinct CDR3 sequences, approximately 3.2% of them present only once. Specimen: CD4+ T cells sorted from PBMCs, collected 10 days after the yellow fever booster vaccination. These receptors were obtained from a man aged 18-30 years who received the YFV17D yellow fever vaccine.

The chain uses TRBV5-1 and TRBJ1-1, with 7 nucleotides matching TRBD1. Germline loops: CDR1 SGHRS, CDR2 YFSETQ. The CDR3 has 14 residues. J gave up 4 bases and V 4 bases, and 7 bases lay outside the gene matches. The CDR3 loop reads CASSADRESTEAFF. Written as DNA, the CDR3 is TGCGCCAGCAGCGCAGACAGGGAGAGCACTGAAGCTTTCTTT.

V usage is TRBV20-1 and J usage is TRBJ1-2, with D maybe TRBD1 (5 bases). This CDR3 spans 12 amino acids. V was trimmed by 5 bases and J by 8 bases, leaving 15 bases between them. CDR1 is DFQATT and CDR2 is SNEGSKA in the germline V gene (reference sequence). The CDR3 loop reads CSARDHRWGYTF. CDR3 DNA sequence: TGCAGTGCTCGGGACCACCGGTGGGGCTACACCTTC.

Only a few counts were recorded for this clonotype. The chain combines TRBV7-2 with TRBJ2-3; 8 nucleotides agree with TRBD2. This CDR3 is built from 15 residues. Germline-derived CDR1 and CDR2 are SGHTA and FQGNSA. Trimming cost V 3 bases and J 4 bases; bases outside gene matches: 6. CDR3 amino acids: CASSLERGRPDTQYF. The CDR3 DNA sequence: TGTGCCAGCAGCTTGGAGCGGGGGAGACCAGATACGCAGTATTTT.

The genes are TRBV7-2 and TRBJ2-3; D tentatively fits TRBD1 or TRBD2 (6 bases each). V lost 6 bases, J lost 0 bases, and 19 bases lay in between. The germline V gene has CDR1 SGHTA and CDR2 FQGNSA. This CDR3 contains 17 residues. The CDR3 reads CASSQGFGLASTDTQYF. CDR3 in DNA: TGTGCCAGCAGTCAGGGGTTCGGCCTAGCGAGCACAGATACGCAGTATTTT.

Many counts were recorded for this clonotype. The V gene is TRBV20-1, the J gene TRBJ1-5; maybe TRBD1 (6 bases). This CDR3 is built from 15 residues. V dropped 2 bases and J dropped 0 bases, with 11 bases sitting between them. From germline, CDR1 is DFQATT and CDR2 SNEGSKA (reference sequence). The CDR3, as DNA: TGCAGTGCTAGACGCAAGGACAGTAGCAATCAGCCCCAGCATTTT. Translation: CSARRKDSSNQPQHF.

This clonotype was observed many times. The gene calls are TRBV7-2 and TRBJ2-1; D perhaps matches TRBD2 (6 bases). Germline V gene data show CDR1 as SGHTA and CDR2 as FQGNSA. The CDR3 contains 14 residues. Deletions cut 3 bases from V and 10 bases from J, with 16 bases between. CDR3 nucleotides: TGTGCCAGCAGCTTCGGGTCCCTTCGGGGGGAGCAGTTCTTC. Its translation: CASSFGSLRGEQFF.

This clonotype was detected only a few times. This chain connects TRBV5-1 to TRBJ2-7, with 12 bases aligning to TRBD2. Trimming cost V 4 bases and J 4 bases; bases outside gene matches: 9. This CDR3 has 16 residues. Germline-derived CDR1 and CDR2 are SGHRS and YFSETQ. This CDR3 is CASSQKTSGGAYEQYF. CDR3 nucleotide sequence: TGCGCCAGCAGCCAAAAGACTAGCGGGGGAGCATACGAGCAGTACTTC. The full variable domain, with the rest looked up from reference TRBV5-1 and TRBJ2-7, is KAGVTQTPRYLIKTRGQQVTLSCSPISGHRSVSWYQQTPGQGLQFLFEYFSETQRNKGNFPGRFSGRQFSNSRSEMNVSTLELGDSALYLCASSQKTSGGAYEQYFGPGTRLTVT.

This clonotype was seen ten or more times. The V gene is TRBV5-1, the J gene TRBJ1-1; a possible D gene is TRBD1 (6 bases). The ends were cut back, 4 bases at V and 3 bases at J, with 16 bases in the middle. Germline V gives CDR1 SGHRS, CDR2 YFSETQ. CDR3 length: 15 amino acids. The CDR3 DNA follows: TGCGCCAGCAGCACGACTTCAGGGGCGGACACTGAAGCTTTCTTT. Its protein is CASSTTSGADTEAFF.

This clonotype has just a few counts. CDR3 sequence reads: CASSEQGPNNSPLHF. The CDR3 nucleotides are TGTGCCAGCAGTGAACAGGGCCCTAATAATTCACCCCTCCACTTT. This rearrangement joins TRBV2 to TRBJ1-6, with D perhaps matching TRBD1 (5 bases). V dropped 2 bases and J dropped 5 bases, with 10 bases sitting between them. Per germline, CDR1 SNHLY and CDR2 FYNNEI. The CDR3 consists of 15 residues.

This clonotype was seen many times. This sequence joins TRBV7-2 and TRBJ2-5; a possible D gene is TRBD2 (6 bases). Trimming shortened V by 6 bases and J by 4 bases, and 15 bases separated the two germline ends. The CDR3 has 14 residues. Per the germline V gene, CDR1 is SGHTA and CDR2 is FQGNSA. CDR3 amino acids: CASRAAEGRETQYF. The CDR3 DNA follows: TGTGCCAGCAGGGCCGCGGAGGGGCGAGAGACCCAGTACTTC.

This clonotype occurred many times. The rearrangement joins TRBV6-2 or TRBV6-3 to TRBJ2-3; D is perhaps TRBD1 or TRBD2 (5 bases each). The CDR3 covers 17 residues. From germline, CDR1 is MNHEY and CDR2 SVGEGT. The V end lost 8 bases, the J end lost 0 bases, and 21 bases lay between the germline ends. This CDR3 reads CASATWVGTASTDTQYF. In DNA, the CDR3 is TGTGCCAGCGCGACTTGGGTGGGGACGGCTAGCACAGATACGCAGTATTTT.

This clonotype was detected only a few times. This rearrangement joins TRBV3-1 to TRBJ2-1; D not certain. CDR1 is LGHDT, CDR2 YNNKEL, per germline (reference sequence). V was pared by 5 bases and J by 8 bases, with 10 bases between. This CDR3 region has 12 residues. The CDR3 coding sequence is TGTGCCAGCAGCTCCGTGGGCGATGAGCAGTTCTTC. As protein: CASSSVGDEQFF.

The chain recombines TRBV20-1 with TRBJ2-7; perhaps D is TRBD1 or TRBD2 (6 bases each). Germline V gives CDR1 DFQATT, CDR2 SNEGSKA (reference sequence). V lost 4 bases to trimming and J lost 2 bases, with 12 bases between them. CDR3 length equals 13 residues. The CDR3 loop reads CSAIPGAAYEQYF. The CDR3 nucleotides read TGCAGTGCTATCCCGGGGGCCGCCTACGAGCAGTACTTC.

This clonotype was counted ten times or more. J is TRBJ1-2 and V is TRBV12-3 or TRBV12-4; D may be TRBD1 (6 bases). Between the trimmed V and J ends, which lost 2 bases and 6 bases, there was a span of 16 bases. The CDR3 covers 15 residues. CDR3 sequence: CASSLYRVWENGYTF. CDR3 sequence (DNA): TGTGCCAGCAGTTTATACAGGGTATGGGAGAATGGCTACACCTTC.

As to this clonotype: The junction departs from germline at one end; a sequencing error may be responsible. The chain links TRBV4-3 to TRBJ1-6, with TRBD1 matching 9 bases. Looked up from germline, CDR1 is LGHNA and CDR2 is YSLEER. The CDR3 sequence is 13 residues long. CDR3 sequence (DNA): TGCGCCAGCAGCGGGACAGGGAGGTCACCCCTCCTTTTT. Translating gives CASSGTGRSPLLF.

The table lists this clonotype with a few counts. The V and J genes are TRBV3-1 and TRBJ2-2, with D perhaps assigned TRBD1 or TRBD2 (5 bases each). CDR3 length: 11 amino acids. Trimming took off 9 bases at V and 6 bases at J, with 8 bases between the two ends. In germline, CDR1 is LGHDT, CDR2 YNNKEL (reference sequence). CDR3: CASWGSGELFF. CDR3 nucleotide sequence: TGTGCCAGTTGGGGGTCCGGGGAGCTGTTTTTT. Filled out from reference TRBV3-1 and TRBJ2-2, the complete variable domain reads DTAVSQTPKYLVTQMGNDKSIKCEQNLGHDTMYWYKQDSKKFLKIMFSYNNKELIINETVPNRFSPKSPDKAHLNLHINSLELGDSAVYFCASWGSGELFFGEGSRLTVL.

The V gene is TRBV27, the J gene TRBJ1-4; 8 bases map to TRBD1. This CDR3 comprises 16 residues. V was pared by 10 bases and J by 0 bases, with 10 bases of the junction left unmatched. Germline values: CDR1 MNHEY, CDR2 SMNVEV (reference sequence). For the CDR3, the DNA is TGTGCCACGGGTAGACAGGGGATACCAACTAATGAAAAACTGTTTTTT. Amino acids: CATGRQGIPTNEKLFF.

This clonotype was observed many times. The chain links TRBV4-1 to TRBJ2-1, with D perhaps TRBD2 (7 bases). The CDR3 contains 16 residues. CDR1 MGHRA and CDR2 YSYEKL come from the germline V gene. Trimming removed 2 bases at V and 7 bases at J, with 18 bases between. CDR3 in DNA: TGCGCCAGCAGCCAATTCGGCGGGGGCCAAATAAATGAGCAGTTCTTC. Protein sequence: CASSQFGGGQINEQFF.

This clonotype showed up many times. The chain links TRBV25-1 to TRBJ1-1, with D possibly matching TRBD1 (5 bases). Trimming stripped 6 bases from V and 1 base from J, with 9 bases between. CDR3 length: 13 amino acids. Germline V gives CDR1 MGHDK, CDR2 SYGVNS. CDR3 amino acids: CASRGHQNTEAFF. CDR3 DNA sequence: TGTGCCAGCAGAGGACACCAGAACACTGAAGCTTTCTTT. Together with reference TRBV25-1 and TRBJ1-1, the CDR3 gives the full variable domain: EADIYQTPRYLVIGTGKKITLECSQTMGHDKMYWYQQDPGMELHLIHYSYGVNSTEKGDLSSESTVSRIRTEHFPLTLESARPSHTSQYLCASRGHQNTEAFFGQGTRLTVV.

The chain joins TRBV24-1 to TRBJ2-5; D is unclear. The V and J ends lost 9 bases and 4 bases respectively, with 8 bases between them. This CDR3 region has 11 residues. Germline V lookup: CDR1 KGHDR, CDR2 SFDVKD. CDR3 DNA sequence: TGTGCCACCGGGTCGGGAGAGACCCAGTACTTC. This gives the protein CATGSGETQYF.

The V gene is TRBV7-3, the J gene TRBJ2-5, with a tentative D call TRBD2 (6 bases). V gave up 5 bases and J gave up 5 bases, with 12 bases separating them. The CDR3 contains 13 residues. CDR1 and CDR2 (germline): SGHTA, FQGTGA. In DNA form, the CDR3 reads TGTGCCAGCAGCCGGGAGAGGCGTGAGACCCAGTACTTC. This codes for CASSRERRETQYF.

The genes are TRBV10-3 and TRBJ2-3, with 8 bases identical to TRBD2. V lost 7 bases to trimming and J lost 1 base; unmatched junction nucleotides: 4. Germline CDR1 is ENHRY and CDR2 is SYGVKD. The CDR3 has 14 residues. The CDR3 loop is CAIMRGVGTDTQYF. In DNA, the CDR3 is TGTGCCATCATGCGGGGGGTTGGCACAGATACGCAGTATTTT.

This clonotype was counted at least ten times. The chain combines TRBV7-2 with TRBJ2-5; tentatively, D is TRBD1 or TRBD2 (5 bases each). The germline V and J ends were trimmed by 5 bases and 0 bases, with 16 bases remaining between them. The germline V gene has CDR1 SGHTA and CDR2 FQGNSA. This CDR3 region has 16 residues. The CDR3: CASSRTSRDHQETQYF. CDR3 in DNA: TGTGCCAGCAGCAGAACGTCCCGGGACCACCAAGAGACCCAGTACTTC.

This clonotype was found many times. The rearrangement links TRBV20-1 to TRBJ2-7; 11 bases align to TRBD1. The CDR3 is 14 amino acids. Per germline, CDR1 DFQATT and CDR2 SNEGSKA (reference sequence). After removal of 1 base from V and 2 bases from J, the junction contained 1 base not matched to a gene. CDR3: CSARGDRGTYEQYF. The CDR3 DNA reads TGCAGTGCTAGAGGGGACAGGGGGACCTACGAGCAGTACTTC.

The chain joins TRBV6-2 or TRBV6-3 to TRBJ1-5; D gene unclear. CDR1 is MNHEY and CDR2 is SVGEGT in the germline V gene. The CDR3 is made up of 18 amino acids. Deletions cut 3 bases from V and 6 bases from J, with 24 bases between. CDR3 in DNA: TGTGCCAGCAGTTATCCGGGTGAACCCCGGAGGTATGGTCAGCCCCAGCATTTT. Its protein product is CASSYPGEPRRYGQPQHF.

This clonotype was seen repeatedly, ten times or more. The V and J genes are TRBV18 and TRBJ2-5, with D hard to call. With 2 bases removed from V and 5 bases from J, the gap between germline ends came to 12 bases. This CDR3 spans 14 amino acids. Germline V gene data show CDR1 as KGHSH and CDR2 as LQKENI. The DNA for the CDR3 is TGTGCCAGCTCACCAGTCAATTACGAGGAGACCCAGTACTTC. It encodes CASSPVNYEETQYF.

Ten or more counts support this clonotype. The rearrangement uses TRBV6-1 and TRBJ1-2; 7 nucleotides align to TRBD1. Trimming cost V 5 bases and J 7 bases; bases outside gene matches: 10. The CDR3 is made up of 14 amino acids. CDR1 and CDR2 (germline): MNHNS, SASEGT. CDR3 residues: CASSFSTGDGGYTF. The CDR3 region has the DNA TGTGCCAGCAGTTTCTCAACAGGGGACGGTGGCTACACCTTC.

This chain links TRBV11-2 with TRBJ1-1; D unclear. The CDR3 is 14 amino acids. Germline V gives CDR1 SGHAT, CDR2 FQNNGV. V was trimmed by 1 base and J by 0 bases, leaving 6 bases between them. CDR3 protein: CASSLVPVNTEAFF. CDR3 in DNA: TGTGCCAGCAGCTTAGTACCAGTGAACACTGAAGCTTTCTTT. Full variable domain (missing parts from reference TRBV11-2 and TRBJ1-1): EAGVAQSPRYKIIEKRQSVAFWCNPISGHATLYWYQQILGQGPKLLIQFQNNGVVDDSQLPKDRFSAERLKGVDSTLKIQPAKLEDSAVYLCASSLVPVNTEAFFGQGTRLTVV.

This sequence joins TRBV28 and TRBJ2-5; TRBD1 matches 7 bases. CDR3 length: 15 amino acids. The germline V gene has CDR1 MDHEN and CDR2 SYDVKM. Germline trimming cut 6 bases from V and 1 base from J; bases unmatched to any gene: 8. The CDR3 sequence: CASSTRDSLQETQYF. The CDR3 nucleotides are TGTGCCAGCAGCACCCGGGACAGCCTCCAAGAGACCCAGTACTTC.

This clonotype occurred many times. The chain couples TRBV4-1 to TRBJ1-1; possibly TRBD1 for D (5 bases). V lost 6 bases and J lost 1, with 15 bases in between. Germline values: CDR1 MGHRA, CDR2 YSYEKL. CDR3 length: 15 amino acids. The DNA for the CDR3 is TGCGCCAGCAGTCATCCCTGGGGGTCGAACACTGAAGCTTTCTTT. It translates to CASSHPWGSNTEAFF.

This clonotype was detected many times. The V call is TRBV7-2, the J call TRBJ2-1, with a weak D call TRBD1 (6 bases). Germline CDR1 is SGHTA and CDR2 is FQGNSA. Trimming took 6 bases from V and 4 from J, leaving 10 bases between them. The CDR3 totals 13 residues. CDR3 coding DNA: TGTGCCAGCAGGCAAACAGGGTACAATGAGCAGTTCTTC. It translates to CASRQTGYNEQFF.